These T cell receptor beta chains were read from a single sample in a study of Ad26.COV2.S vaccination and SARS-CoV-2 variants. Produced via immunoSEQ multiplex PCR; TCRdb's table is partial and in-frame only. Here the sample spans hundreds of thousands of clones, around 90% being singletons. This sample comprised peripheral blood, obtained in a trial of Ad26.COV2.S vaccine versus placebo. The receptors come from a person aged 18-65 years who received the Ad26.COV2.S COVID-19 vaccine or a placebo. CDR3s include the opening cysteine and the closing phenylalanine or tryptophan. D genes are given only for firm matches. Only part of the rows carry a size: once, few, many, or a class if the clone is expanded.

CDR3 protein: CASNIEQGGQYEQYF
CDR3 DNA: TGTGCCAGCAATATAGAACAGGGAGGCCAATACGAGCAGTACTTC
V gene: TRBV6-5
J gene: TRBJ2-7
clone size: once
D gene: NA

CDR3 protein: CASRLAGGKETQYF
CDR3 DNA: TGTGCCAGCAGACTAGCGGGAGGAAAAGAGACCCAGTACTTC
V gene: TRBV27
J gene: TRBJ2-5
clone size: NA
D gene: TRBD2

CDR3 protein: CASSPGDYGEQYF
CDR3 DNA: TGCGCCAGCAGCCCAGGGGATTACGGGGAGCAGTACTTC
V gene: TRBV5-1
J gene: TRBJ2-7
clone size: NA
D gene: NA

CDR3 protein: CASSSGLRPTF
CDR3 DNA: TGTGCCAGCAGTTCCGGACTCCGTCCCACCTTC
V gene: TRBV6-5
J gene: TRBJ1-2
clone size: NA
D gene: NA

CDR3 protein: CASSTQGGEQYF
CDR3 DNA: TGTGCCAGCAGTACCCAGGGGGGAGAGCAGTACTTC
V gene: TRBV6-5
J gene: TRBJ2-7
clone size: few
D gene: NA

CDR3 protein: CASSKGQGERQPQHF
CDR3 DNA: TGTGCCAGTAGTAAGGGACAGGGAGAACGTCAGCCCCAGCATTTT
V gene: TRBV19
J gene: TRBJ1-5
clone size: NA
D gene: TRBD1

CDR3 protein: CASSPPGTDTDTQYF
CDR3 DNA: TGTGCCAGCTCACCACCCGGGACAGACACAGATACGCAGTATTTT
V gene: TRBV18
J gene: TRBJ2-3
clone size: NA
D gene: TRBD1

CDR3 protein: CSVEIPGRGLNEQFF
CDR3 DNA: TGCAGCGTTGAGATTCCAGGGAGGGGCCTCAATGAGCAGTTCTTC
V gene: TRBV29-1
J gene: TRBJ2-1
clone size: NA
D gene: TRBD2

CDR3 protein: CATSRRTTGSDTQYF
CDR3 DNA: TGTGCCACCAGCAGACGTACGACAGGGTCAGATACGCAGTATTTT
V gene: TRBV15
J gene: TRBJ2-3
clone size: NA
D gene: TRBD1

CDR3 protein: CASSPFGLAGGDTQYF
CDR3 DNA: TGTGCCAGCAGCCCTTTTGGACTAGCGGGAGGGGATACGCAGTATTTT
V gene: TRBV9
J gene: TRBJ2-3
clone size: NA
D gene: TRBD2

CDR3 protein: CASSSPGQGDSPLHF
CDR3 DNA: TGTGCCAGCAGCTCTCCGGGACAGGGAGACTCACCCCTCCACTTT
V gene: TRBV5-4
J gene: TRBJ1-6
clone size: NA
D gene: TRBD1

CDR3 protein: CASSSLGQSQETQYF
CDR3 DNA: TGTGCCAGCAGTTCCCTGGGACAGAGCCAAGAGACCCAGTACTTC
V gene: TRBV6-2/TRBV6-3
J gene: TRBJ2-5
clone size: NA
D gene: TRBD1

CDR3 protein: CASRDRSLNTGELFF
CDR3 DNA: TGTGCCAGTCGGGACCGCAGCTTGAACACCGGGGAGCTGTTTTTT
V gene: TRBV19
J gene: TRBJ2-2
clone size: NA
D gene: NA

CDR3 protein: CASSLIQGGTGELFF
CDR3 DNA: TGTGCCAGCAGCCTTATACAGGGTGGGACCGGGGAGCTGTTTTTT
V gene: TRBV7-6
J gene: TRBJ2-2
clone size: NA
D gene: NA

CDR3 protein: CASSYSGGATTGELFF
CDR3 DNA: TGTGCCAGCAGCTATAGCGGGGGGGCCACCACCGGGGAGCTGTTTTTT
V gene: TRBV7-3
J gene: TRBJ2-2
clone size: NA
D gene: TRBD2

CDR3 protein: CASRATSGDPYEQYF
CDR3 DNA: TGTGCCAGCAGGGCGACTAGCGGGGACCCCTACGAGCAGTACTTC
V gene: TRBV6-5
J gene: TRBJ2-7
clone size: once
D gene: TRBD2

CDR3 protein: CASSANRGGEQYF
CDR3 DNA: TGCGCCAGCAGCGCCAACAGGGGCGGCGAGCAGTACTTC
V gene: TRBV5-1
J gene: TRBJ2-7
clone size: NA
D gene: TRBD1

CDR3 protein: CAISELNSFSGNTIYF
CDR3 DNA: TGTGCCATCAGTGAATTGAACAGCTTCTCTGGAAACACCATATATTTT
V gene: TRBV10-3
J gene: TRBJ1-3
clone size: NA
D gene: NA

CDR3 protein: CASSFDGRPGDTQYF
CDR3 DNA: TGTGCCAGCAGTTTTGACGGGAGGCCTGGAGATACGCAGTATTTT
V gene: TRBV27
J gene: TRBJ2-3
clone size: NA
D gene: TRBD2

CDR3 protein: CASSKTDATFYGYTF
CDR3 DNA: TGTGCCAGTAGTAAGACAGACGCAACCTTTTATGGCTACACCTTC
V gene: TRBV19
J gene: TRBJ1-2
clone size: few
D gene: NA

CDR3 protein: CAWSGRGVNWGYTF
CDR3 DNA: TGTGCCTGGAGTGGCAGGGGCGTTAATTGGGGCTACACCTTC
V gene: TRBV30
J gene: TRBJ1-2
clone size: NA
D gene: NA

CDR3 protein: CASSSRTGGEQYF
CDR3 DNA: TGTGCCAGCAGTTCCCGGACAGGGGGCGAGCAGTACTTC
V gene: TRBV27
J gene: TRBJ2-7
clone size: few
D gene: TRBD1

CDR3 protein: CASSRRYTNSPLHF
CDR3 DNA: TGTGCCAGCAGCCGGAGGTATACAAATTCACCCCTCCACTTT
V gene: TRBV5-8
J gene: TRBJ1-6
clone size: NA
D gene: NA

CDR3 protein: CASRGLAGTYNEQFF
CDR3 DNA: TGTGCCAGCAGAGGACTAGCGGGGACCTACAATGAGCAGTTCTTC
V gene: TRBV2
J gene: TRBJ2-1
clone size: NA
D gene: TRBD2

CDR3 protein: CASSQETAYGYTF
CDR3 DNA: TGCGCCAGCAGCCAAGAGACAGCCTATGGCTACACCTTC
V gene: TRBV4-1
J gene: TRBJ1-2
clone size: NA
D gene: NA

CDR3 protein: CASSLGGPTNYGYTF
CDR3 DNA: TGTGCCAGCAGCTTGGGGGGCCCGACTAACTATGGCTACACCTTC
V gene: TRBV5-4
J gene: TRBJ1-2
clone size: NA
D gene: NA

CDR3 protein: CASSQEGIQPQHF
CDR3 DNA: TGCGCCAGCAGCCAAGAAGGGATCCAGCCCCAGCATTTT
V gene: TRBV4-1
J gene: TRBJ1-5
clone size: NA
D gene: NA

CDR3 protein: CASSLTGAGVHRDTQYF
CDR3 DNA: TGTGCCAGCAGCTTAACCGGAGCGGGGGTCCACCGGGATACGCAGTATTTT
V gene: TRBV7-3
J gene: TRBJ2-3
clone size: NA
D gene: TRBD2

CDR3 protein: CSVPGQGGYEQYF
CDR3 DNA: TGCAGCGTGCCCGGACAGGGAGGGTACGAGCAGTACTTC
V gene: TRBV29-1
J gene: TRBJ2-7
clone size: NA
D gene: NA

CDR3 protein: CASSPDGQYGYTF
CDR3 DNA: TGTGCCAGTAGCCCTGACGGGCAATATGGCTACACCTTC
V gene: TRBV19
J gene: TRBJ1-2
clone size: NA
D gene: NA

CDR3 protein: CASSIVGLAGAYNEQFF
CDR3 DNA: TGTGCCAGTAGTATTGTAGGACTAGCGGGAGCCTACAATGAGCAGTTCTTC
V gene: TRBV19
J gene: TRBJ2-1
clone size: NA
D gene: TRBD2

CDR3 protein: CASRGSGTYYEQYF
CDR3 DNA: TGCGCCAGCAGGGGAAGTGGGACTTACTACGAGCAGTACTTC
V gene: TRBV5-1
J gene: TRBJ2-7
clone size: NA
D gene: NA

CDR3 protein: CASSPGLAGESTGELFF
CDR3 DNA: TGTGCCAGCAGCCCGGGACTAGCGGGAGAAAGCACCGGGGAGCTGTTTTTT
V gene: TRBV7-6
J gene: TRBJ2-2
clone size: NA
D gene: TRBD2

CDR3 protein: CASDGGARTGELFF
CDR3 DNA: TGTGCCAGTGACGGGGGGGCCCGCACCGGGGAGCTGTTTTTT
V gene: TRBV25-1
J gene: TRBJ2-2
clone size: NA
D gene: TRBD2

CDR3 protein: CASSLAPAVQETQYF
CDR3 DNA: TGTGCCAGCAGCTTAGCGCCGGCGGTGCAAGAGACCCAGTACTTC
V gene: TRBV11-1
J gene: TRBJ2-5
clone size: NA
D gene: NA

CDR3 protein: CASSRSTDTQYF
CDR3 DNA: TGTGCCAGCAGCCGTAGCACGGATACGCAGTATTTT
V gene: TRBV3-1/TRBV3-2
J gene: TRBJ2-3
clone size: NA
D gene: NA

CDR3 protein: CASSSHLGAGSAYNEQFF
CDR3 DNA: TGTGCCAGCAGCTCACACCTGGGGGCGGGATCTGCCTACAATGAGCAGTTCTTC
V gene: TRBV4-2
J gene: TRBJ2-1
clone size: NA
D gene: NA

CDR3 protein: CASSEEGGLETDTQYF
CDR3 DNA: TGTGCCAGCAGTGAAGAAGGGGGGCTAGAGACTGATACGCAGTATTTT
V gene: TRBV6-1
J gene: TRBJ2-3
clone size: NA
D gene: NA

CDR3 protein: CASSYPTGSFTEAFF
CDR3 DNA: TGTGCCAGCAGCTACCCGACAGGGTCTTTCACTGAAGCTTTCTTT
V gene: TRBV7-2
J gene: TRBJ1-1
clone size: NA
D gene: TRBD1

CDR3 protein: CASRTTGGGPQHF
CDR3 DNA: TGTGCCAGTAGAACGACAGGCGGGGGGCCCCAGCATTTT
V gene: TRBV19
J gene: TRBJ1-5
clone size: NA
D gene: NA

CDR3 protein: CASSPVYEQYF
CDR3 DNA: TGTGCCAGCAGCCCCGTATACGAGCAGTACTTC
V gene: TRBV11-2
J gene: TRBJ2-7
clone size: NA
D gene: NA

CDR3 protein: CATGDGLNEKLFF
CDR3 DNA: TGTGCCACCGGGGACGGCCTAAATGAAAAACTGTTTTTT
V gene: TRBV24-1
J gene: TRBJ1-4
clone size: NA
D gene: NA

CDR3 protein: CASSPRPLHF
CDR3 DNA: TGTGCCAGCAGCCCCCGCCCCCTCCACTTT
V gene: TRBV7-6
J gene: TRBJ1-6
clone size: NA
D gene: NA

CDR3 protein: CASSLRDNDNYGYTF
CDR3 DNA: TGTGCCAGCAGCCTGAGGGACAACGATAACTATGGCTACACCTTC
V gene: TRBV7-9
J gene: TRBJ1-2
clone size: NA
D gene: NA

CDR3 protein: CASSLAVGEQYF
CDR3 DNA: TGTGCCAGCTCCCTAGCAGTGGGAGAGCAGTACTTC
V gene: TRBV2
J gene: TRBJ2-7
clone size: once
D gene: NA

CDR3 protein: CASSPARLAGRAQYF
CDR3 DNA: TGTGCCAGCAGCCCCGCTCGTCTAGCGGGGAGGGCGCAGTATTTT
V gene: TRBV6-5
J gene: TRBJ2-3
clone size: NA
D gene: TRBD2

CDR3 protein: CASSLDGSQETQYF
CDR3 DNA: TGTGCCAGCAGCTTAGATGGCAGCCAAGAGACCCAGTACTTC
V gene: TRBV11-3
J gene: TRBJ2-5
clone size: NA
D gene: NA

CDR3 protein: CASRETGRYYGYTF
CDR3 DNA: TGTGCCAGCAGAGAGACAGGGAGATACTATGGCTACACCTTC
V gene: TRBV27
J gene: TRBJ1-2
clone size: NA
D gene: TRBD1

CDR3 protein: CASSPDSDEQFF
CDR3 DNA: TGTGCCAGCTCACCAGACAGCGATGAGCAGTTCTTC
V gene: TRBV18
J gene: TRBJ2-1
clone size: NA
D gene: NA

CDR3 protein: CASSATGSGANVLTF
CDR3 DNA: TGTGCCAGCAGCGCTACAGGGTCTGGGGCCAACGTCCTGACTTTC
V gene: TRBV7-3
J gene: TRBJ2-6
clone size: few
D gene: NA

CDR3 protein: CASRRTTDNEQFF
CDR3 DNA: TGTGCCAGCAGACGCACTACCGACAATGAGCAGTTCTTC
V gene: TRBV7-2
J gene: TRBJ2-1
clone size: NA
D gene: NA

CDR3 protein: CSVVSGATEAFF
CDR3 DNA: TGCAGCGTTGTATCAGGGGCCACTGAAGCTTTCTTT
V gene: TRBV29-1
J gene: TRBJ1-1
clone size: few
D gene: NA

CDR3 protein: CASSLSASSNTQYF
CDR3 DNA: TGTGCCAGCAGCTTATCGGCTAGCAGCAATACGCAGTATTTT
V gene: TRBV7-9
J gene: TRBJ2-3
clone size: NA
D gene: NA

CDR3 protein: CASSQTGGTGSYEQYF
CDR3 DNA: TGTGCCAGCAGCCAGACCGGAGGGACAGGGTCCTACGAGCAGTACTTC
V gene: TRBV7-9
J gene: TRBJ2-7
clone size: few
D gene: TRBD1

CDR3 protein: CASSPNGGNEQFF
CDR3 DNA: TGTGCCAGCTCACCGAACGGGGGCAATGAGCAGTTCTTC
V gene: TRBV18
J gene: TRBJ2-1
clone size: NA
D gene: NA